This T cell receptor beta chain was recovered during a study of CD8 T cells in ankylosing spondylitis. This CDR3 is 15 amino acids long. The germline V gene has CDR1 MDHEN and CDR2 SYDVKM. V was clipped by 3 bases and J by 5 bases; unmatched bases: 6. This clonotype was recorded many times. What it recognizes is unknown. A single record per CDR3 protein comes from TCRdb applying MiXCR to the 5' RACE reads. In the table there are roughly 130,000 distinct CDR3 sequences, 7% of which are singletons. Study-wide points: Within peripheral blood, clones linked to disease were CD8+ and relatively rare. Seemingly distinctive of ankylosing spondylitis blood was a TCR beta motif formed by eight highly homologous variants.

The sequence came from a male donor with ankylosing spondylitis or in good health (not recorded which). The sequenced sample consisted of blood, either unsorted or a sorted T cell fraction (not recorded which). J is TRBJ2-3 and V is TRBV28; 9 bases map to TRBD1. The CDR3 is CASSFPGQGLDTQYF. The CDR3 coding sequence is TGTGCCAGCAGTTTCCCGGGACAGGGATTAGATACGCAGTATTTT. The full variable domain, its missing parts supplied by reference TRBV28 and TRBJ2-3, is DVKVTQSSRYLVKRTGEKVFLECVQDMDHENMFWYRQDPGLGLRLIYFSYDVKMKEKGDIPEGYSVSREKKERFSLILESASTNQTSMYLCASSFPGQGLDTQYFGPGTRLTVL.